The next 9 T cell receptor beta chains were all read from a single sample in a study of blood T cell repertoires in COVID-19. Method: immunoSEQ multiplex PCR; TCRdb's copy keeps in-frame clones and lacks some. The sample contains 190,000 or so clones, roughly 90% of which appear only once. Specimen: peripheral blood. The receptors shown here come from a man aged 50-59 years with acute or convalescent COVID-19.

V is TRBV5-1 and J is TRBJ1-1, with 7 bases lining up with TRBD1. Germline CDR1 is SGHRS and CDR2 is YFSETQ. Trimming took 5 bases from V and 3 from J; bases not matched to a gene: 7. The CDR3 sequence is 14 residues long. CDR3 bases: TGCGCCAGCAGAACCGGGACAGACTACACTGAAGCTTTCTTT. This gives the protein CASRTGTDYTEAFF. Complete variable domain (other parts from reference TRBV5-1 and TRBJ1-1): KAGVTQTPRYLIKTRGQQVTLSCSPISGHRSVSWYQQTPGQGLQFLFEYFSETQRNKGNFPGRFSGRQFSNSRSEMNVSTLELGDSALYLCASRTGTDYTEAFFGQGTRLTVV.

This chain links TRBV5-1 with TRBJ2-5, with TRBD1 matching 11 bases. Germline CDR1 SGHRS, CDR2 YFSETQ. V gave up 7 bases and J gave up 5 bases; unmatched junction bases: 10. The CDR3 consists of 15 residues. The CDR3 protein is CASAGTGGLEETQYF. CDR3 coding DNA: TGCGCCAGCGCCGGGACAGGGGGTTTGGAGGAGACCCAGTACTTC.

V usage is TRBV4-1 and J usage is TRBJ2-7, with 10 bases that match TRBD2. Germline CDR1 reads MGHRA; CDR2 reads YSYEKL. The CDR3 length is 16 residues. V was pared by 1 base and J by 6 bases, with 9 bases of the junction left unmatched. The CDR3 region has the DNA TGCGCCAGCAGCCAAGGGCCTAGCGGGAGTATCCGCGAGCAGTACTTC. Translation gives CASSQGPSGSIREQYF.

The gene calls are TRBV10-2 and TRBJ2-3, with 13 bases identical to TRBD2. Trimming took 6 bases from V and 0 from J; bases not matched to a gene: 3. The CDR3 length is 16 residues. Germline V gene lookup returns CDR1 WSHSY and CDR2 SAAADI. CDR3 sequence reads: CASSRTSGGSTDTQYF. CDR3 nucleotide sequence: TGCGCCAGCAGCAGGACTAGCGGGGGAAGCACAGATACGCAGTATTTT.

The chain uses TRBV28 and TRBJ1-5; D perhaps matches TRBD1 (6 bases). V was trimmed by 2 bases and J by 6 bases, leaving 11 bases between them. This CDR3 comprises 14 residues. Germline CDR1 MDHEN, CDR2 SYDVKM. CDR3: CASSLSTGLQPQHF. CDR3 DNA: TGTGCCAGCAGTTTAAGTACAGGGCTTCAGCCCCAGCATTTT.

V usage is TRBV20-1 and J usage is TRBJ1-5; 10 bases align to TRBD1. V shed 3 bases and J 2 bases; nucleotides not matched to a gene: 7. Germline V gives CDR1 DFQATT, CDR2 SNEGSKA (reference sequence). The CDR3 is 16 amino acids. The CDR3 is CSASRTGGLGNQPQHF. The DNA of the CDR3 is TGCAGTGCTAGTCGGACAGGGGGGTTGGGCAATCAGCCCCAGCATTTT.

This chain joins TRBV4-3 and TRBJ1-6, with TRBD1 matching 9 bases. Per the germline V gene, CDR1 is LGHNA and CDR2 is YSLEER. J was trimmed by 9 bases and V by 5 bases; bases with no gene match: 8. The CDR3 covers 15 residues. The CDR3 protein is CASSNNRGQGSPLHF. DNA of the CDR3: TGCGCCAGCAGCAACAACAGGGGGCAGGGTTCACCCCTCCACTTT.

The chain combines TRBV18 with TRBJ1-1, with 9 bases that match TRBD1. From germline, CDR1 is KGHSH and CDR2 LQKENI. V trimming: 2 bases; J trimming: 3 bases; junction bases outside the gene matches: 4. The CDR3 length is 15 residues. This CDR3 reads CASSPRQGEDTEAFF. The DNA of the CDR3 is TGTGCCAGCTCACCAAGACAGGGGGAGGACACTGAAGCTTTCTTT.

V is TRBV10-3 and J is TRBJ1-6; a weak D match, TRBD1 (5 bases). Germline V CDR1 and CDR2: ENHRY, SYGVKD. This CDR3 has 14 residues. Trimming removed 4 bases at V and 6 bases at J, with 10 bases between. The CDR3 DNA reads TGTGCCATCAGTGCAGGGTCGATTAATTCACCCCTCCACTTT. It is translated as CAISAGSINSPLHF.